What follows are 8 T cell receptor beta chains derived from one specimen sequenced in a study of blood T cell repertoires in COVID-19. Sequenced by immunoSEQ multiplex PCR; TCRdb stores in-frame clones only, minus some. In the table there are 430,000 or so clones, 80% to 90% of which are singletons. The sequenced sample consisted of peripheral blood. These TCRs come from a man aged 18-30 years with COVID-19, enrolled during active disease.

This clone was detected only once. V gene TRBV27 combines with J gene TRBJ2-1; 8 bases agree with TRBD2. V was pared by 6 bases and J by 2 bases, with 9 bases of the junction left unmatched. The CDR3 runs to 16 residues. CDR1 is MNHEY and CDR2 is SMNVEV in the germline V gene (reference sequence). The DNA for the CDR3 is TGTGCCAGCAGACGTAATAGCGGGACGCCCTACAATGAGCAGTTCTTC. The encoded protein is CASRRNSGTPYNEQFF.

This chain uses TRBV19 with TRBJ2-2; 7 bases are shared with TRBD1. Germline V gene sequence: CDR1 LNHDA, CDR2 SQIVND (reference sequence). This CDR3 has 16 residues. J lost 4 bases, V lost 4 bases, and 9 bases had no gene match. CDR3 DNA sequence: TGTGCCAGTAGTAGGACAGGCGGACGGGGCACCGGGGAGCTGTTTTTT. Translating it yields CASSRTGGRGTGELFF. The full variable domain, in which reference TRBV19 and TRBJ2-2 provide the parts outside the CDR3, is DGGITQSPKYLFRKEGQNVTLSCEQNLNHDAMYWYRQDPGQGLRLIYYSQIVNDFQKGDIAEGYSVSREKKESFPLTVTSAQKNPTAFYLCASSRTGGRGTGELFFGEGSRLTVL.

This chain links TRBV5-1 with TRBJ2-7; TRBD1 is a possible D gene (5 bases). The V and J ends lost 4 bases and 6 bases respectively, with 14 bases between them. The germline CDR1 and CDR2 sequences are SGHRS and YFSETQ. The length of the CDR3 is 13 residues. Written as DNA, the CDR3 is TGCGCCAGCAGCGACGGCAGGGCTGGCGAGCAGTACTTC. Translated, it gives CASSDGRAGEQYF.

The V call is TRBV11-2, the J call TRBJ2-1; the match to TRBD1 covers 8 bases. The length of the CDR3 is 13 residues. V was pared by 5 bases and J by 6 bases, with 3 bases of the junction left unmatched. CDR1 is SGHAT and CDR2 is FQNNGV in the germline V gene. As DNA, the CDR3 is TGTGCCAGCAGCCGCGACAGGGGCAATGAGCAGTTCTTC. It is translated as CASSRDRGNEQFF.

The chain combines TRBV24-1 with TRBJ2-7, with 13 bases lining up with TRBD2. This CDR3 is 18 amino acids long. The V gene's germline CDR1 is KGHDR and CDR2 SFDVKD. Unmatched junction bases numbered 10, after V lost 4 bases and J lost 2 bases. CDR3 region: CATSDQTSGGNGTYEQYF. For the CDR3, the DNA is TGTGCCACCAGTGACCAGACTAGCGGGGGGAACGGGACCTACGAGCAGTACTTC.

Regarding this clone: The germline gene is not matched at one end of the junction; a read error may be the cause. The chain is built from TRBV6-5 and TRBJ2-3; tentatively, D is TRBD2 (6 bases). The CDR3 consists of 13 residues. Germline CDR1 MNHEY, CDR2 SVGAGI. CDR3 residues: CASNDPGTPGVSF. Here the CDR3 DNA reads TGTGCCAGCAACGACCCCGGGACTCCGGGTGTCTCTTTT.

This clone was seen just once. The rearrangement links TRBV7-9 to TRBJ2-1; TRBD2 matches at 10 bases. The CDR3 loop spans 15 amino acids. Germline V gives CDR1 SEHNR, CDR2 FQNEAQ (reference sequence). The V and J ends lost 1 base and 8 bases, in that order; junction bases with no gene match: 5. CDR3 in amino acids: CASSLVASGSYEQFF. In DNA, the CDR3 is TGTGCCAGCAGCTTAGTCGCTAGCGGGAGCTATGAGCAGTTCTTC.

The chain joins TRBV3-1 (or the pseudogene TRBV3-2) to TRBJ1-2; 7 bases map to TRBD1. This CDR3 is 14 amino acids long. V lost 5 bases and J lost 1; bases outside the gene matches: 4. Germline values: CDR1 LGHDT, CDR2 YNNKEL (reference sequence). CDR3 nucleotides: TGTGCCAGCAGCATAACAGGGGTTAACTATGGCTACACCTTC. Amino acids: CASSITGVNYGYTF.